This T cell receptor (beta chain) emerged from a study of CD8 T cells in Susac syndrome (dated by TCRdb to the late 2010s). The study in broad terms: Whether CD8+ T cell activation and differentiation in Susac syndrome was antigen driven was tested using repertoire sequencing. The clonality of the CD8+ T cell repertoire was compared across over 10 healthy donors, roughly 14 Susac syndrome patients and under 19 multiple sclerosis patients. Overall study results and their limits: The number of individuals in the TCR sequencing and HLA analysis was recognized as being relatively small.

RNA was extracted with the RNeasy kit and roughly 0.45 to 1 ug was reverse transcribed using random hexamers. The immunoSEQ multiplex PCR assay, covering 54 Vbeta and 13 Jbeta segments, was used to amplify TCR beta CDR3 regions. PCR amplification bias was corrected using a synthetic template baseline for primer optimization and computational correction. The authors' pipeline ran thus. Only productive sequences were kept, with reads annotated to V, D and J genes according to IMGT and analyzed in immunoSEQ Analyzer. Clonality was calculated as one minus the Shannon entropy normalized by log2 of the number of productive unique sequences. Public and private clones were assessed among the 100 most prevalent clones of each patient and control. A clone was defined as Susac-specific if it was absent from the healthy and MS cohorts, from 1052 published viral clones and from other ImmuneACCESS disease sequences. TCRdb trimmed the raw reads at Q25, called clones with MiXCR and kept productive beta chains. CDR3 protein duplicates are merged, each entry listing the most common genes and DNA. These V and J calls originate from TCRdb's pipeline instead of the authors' own analysis. The sample table shows 150,000 to 190,000 distinct CDR3 sequences, and around 95% are seen once. Together, the top ten hold 0.15% of the sample.

Peripheral blood CD8+ and CD4+ T cells from healthy donors, Susac syndrome patients and multiple sclerosis patients were profiled by high-throughput TCR beta sequencing. Treatment-naive patients with stable or active relapsing-remitting disease fulfilling revised McDonald criteria were used as multiple sclerosis controls. CD8+ TEMRA cells were enriched by FACS, while bulk CD8+ and CD4+ T cells were purified by magnetic negative isolation. Blood was collected in EDTA tubes and processed within 24 hours, with PBMCs isolated through density gradient centrifugation. PBMCs intended for TCR sequencing were cryopreserved in liquid nitrogen and thawed later in a water bath at 37 degrees C. The sorted or isolated CD4+, CD8+ and CD8+ TEMRA cells reached a purity of at least 90%. The V end gives up 2 bases and the J end 5 bases, leaving 11 bases in the junction not matched to a gene. CDR1 DFQATT and CDR2 SNEGSKA are derived from the germline V gene (reference sequence). CDR3 length: 15 amino acids, cysteine to phenylalanine. Left in the record is the CDR3 DNA by itself, 45 bases read in frame from the first base.

This clonotype was detected only once. Its target antigen remains unknown. Base qualities are missing; no much larger clone stands one base away. A single read is weak support. The rearranged segments are TRBV20-1 and TRBJ2-5; TRBD2 fits 7 bases in the junction. The clonotype comes from a human donor with multiple sclerosis. The sample consisted of CD8+ T cells from PBMCs. The CDR3 corresponds to CSARSSGVSSETQYF. In nucleotide form, the sequence is TGCAGTGCTAGATCCAGCGGGGTCTCTTCTGAGACCCAGTACTTC.